Given below is one T cell receptor (beta chain) in context. Sequenced by immunoSEQ multiplex PCR; TCRdb stores in-frame clones only, minus some. Of about 97,000 clones listed, about 95% are singletons. The data were obtained in a study of technical replicates of blood from a few donors. The CDR3 length is 16 residues. V gave up 9 bases and J gave up 2 bases; unmatched junction bases: 13. Germline CDR1 is SGHVS and CDR2 is FQNEAQ. The V call is TRBV7-8, the J call TRBJ1-3, with 7 bases that match TRBD1. This TCR derives from a human donor in good health. The sequenced sample consisted of T cells isolated from PBMCs. CDR3 region: CASSRDDRVAGNTIYF. CDR3 in DNA: TGTGCCAGTAGTCGCGATGACAGGGTGGCTGGAAACACCATATATTTT.